This T cell receptor beta chain was identified in a study of blood T cells in healthy people across ages. Looking at the study overall: About one barcoded TCR beta cDNA was captured per two T cells. Study results and caveats: The donors' CMV status was not determined, possibly confounding changes in expanded clonotypes. The long-lived group displayed more naive CD4+ cells, plus higher diversity, than the aged donors did.

This clonotype has more than one count but fewer than ten. Its antigen is unidentified. A second PCR of 7 to 11 cycles used a sample-barcoded 5' primer and a J-beta primer mix. A tag from a template-switch adaptor with 12 random nucleotides marked each cDNA molecule. TCRdb reprocessed the 5' RACE reads via MiXCR and lists one record per CDR3 protein. The data show about 780,000 distinct CDR3 sequences, 35% to 60% seen once. The receptor was isolated from a man aged 80 or over in good health. The sequenced material came from blood.

The CDR3 DNA reads TGTGCCAGCATAAAGGAGGGAGGGCCGAGAGAGACCCAGTACTTC. Translated, it gives CASIKEGGPRETQYF. The V and J genes are TRBV11-3 and TRBJ2-5, with 7 nucleotides matching TRBD2. This CDR3 has 15 residues. In germline, CDR1 is SGHNT, CDR2 YENEEA. The ends lost 7 bases at V and 4 bases at J; junction bases unmatched: 12.